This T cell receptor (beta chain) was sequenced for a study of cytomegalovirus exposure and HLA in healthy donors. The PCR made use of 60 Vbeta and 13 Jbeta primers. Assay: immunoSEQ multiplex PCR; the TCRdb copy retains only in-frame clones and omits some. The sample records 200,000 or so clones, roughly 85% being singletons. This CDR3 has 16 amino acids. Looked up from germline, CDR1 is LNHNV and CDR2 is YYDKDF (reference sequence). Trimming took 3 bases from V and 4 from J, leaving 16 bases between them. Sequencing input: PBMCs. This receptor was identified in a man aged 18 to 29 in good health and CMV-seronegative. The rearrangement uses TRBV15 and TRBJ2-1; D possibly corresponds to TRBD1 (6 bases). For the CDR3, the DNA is TGTGCCACCAGCAGCCCCCGGGACAATTTATACAATGAGCAGTTCTTC. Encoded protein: CATSSPRDNLYNEQFF.